What follows is one TCR beta chain and its context. Its antigen is undetermined. The data are from a study of cytomegalovirus exposure and HLA in healthy donors. Broader study findings: An observed cluster of highly shared sequence variants was recorded as a likely sequencing artifact.

In germline, CDR1 is MDHEN, CDR2 SYDVKM. This CDR3 has 11 amino acids. V was shortened by 6 bases and J by 6 bases, with 8 bases between the two germline ends. PCR employed 60 Vbeta and 13 Jbeta primers. Method: immunoSEQ multiplex PCR; TCRdb's copy keeps in-frame clones and lacks some. The table shows about 170,000 clones, with roughly four fifths occurring only once. The chain carries TRBV28 and TRBJ1-1; D is unclear. The sequence came from a female donor in good health and CMV-seronegative. Sequenced sample: PBMCs. In nucleotides, the CDR3 is TGTGCCAGCAGCTACCCCCCTGAAGCTTTCTTT. Amino acids: CASSYPPEAFF.